A single sample gave rise to the 5 T cell receptor beta chains below, sequenced in a study of cytomegalovirus exposure and HLA in healthy donors. The PCR used 60 Vbeta and 13 Jbeta primers. Sequenced by immunoSEQ multiplex PCR; TCRdb stores in-frame clones only, minus some. The sample consists of over 150,000 clones, 80% to 85% of them appearing once. The sequencing input was PBMCs. The origin of the receptors is a male donor in good health and CMV-seropositive.

The chain combines TRBV5-1 with TRBJ2-2; 9 nucleotides align to TRBD2. Germline assignment: CDR1 SGHRS and CDR2 YFSETQ. The CDR3 extends over 15 amino acids. J was trimmed by 6 bases and V by 0 bases; bases with no gene match: 3. This CDR3 is CASSLVAGVPGELFF. CDR3 DNA: TGCGCCAGCAGCTTGGTAGCGGGAGTCCCCGGGGAGCTGTTTTTT.

There are a few counts of this clone. This chain connects TRBV4-3 to TRBJ2-7, with TRBD2 matching over 7 bases. Germline trimming cut 0 bases from V and 7 bases from J; bases unmatched to any gene: 12. Germline V gene data show CDR1 as LGHNA and CDR2 as YSLEER. The CDR3 spans 16 residues. The CDR3 DNA reads as TGCGCCAGCAGCCAAGATTTGGGACTTTGGGGGGGAGAGCAGTACTTC. This sequence encodes CASSQDLGLWGGEQYF.

This clone has a single count. The chain employs TRBV5-1 and TRBJ1-5; D is unresolved. CDR3 size: 13 residues. V lost 4 bases and J lost 2, with 7 bases in between. CDR1 and CDR2 (germline): SGHRS, YFSETQ. CDR3 DNA sequence: TGCGCCAGCAGCCCGGAGGGCAATCAGCCCCAGCATTTT. This translates into CASSPEGNQPQHF.

This clone was counted once. The chain has TRBV9 and TRBJ2-2; TRBD1 aligns across 7 bases. In germline, CDR1 is SGDLS, CDR2 YYNGEE. This CDR3 is built from 14 residues. V lost 4 bases to trimming and J lost 3 bases; unmatched junction nucleotides: 3. CDR3 DNA: TGTGCCAGCAGCCGGGACAGACACACCGGGGAGCTGTTTTTT. Protein: CASSRDRHTGELFF.

V gene TRBV2 combines with J gene TRBJ2-3; 8 bases match TRBD1. The CDR3 has 14 amino acids. Germline CDR1 is SNHLY and CDR2 is FYNNEI. The V segment lost 3 bases and the J segment 1 base; nucleotides outside the gene matches: 0. The CDR3 nucleotides are TGTGCCAGCAGTGAGGACAGGGGCACAGATACGCAGTATTTT. It codes for CASSEDRGTDTQYF.